This TCR beta chain comes out of a study of vaccination effects on CD4 cells after COVID-19. Remarks on this clone: What it binds is unknown.

Prior to sequencing, the ViraFEST assay stimulated PBMC with viral peptide pools, which expanded the antigen-specific CD4+ T cells. It was after roughly 11 days of culture that CD4+ T cells were isolated. Trimming left V 0 bases short and J 6 bases short, with 19 bases between. This CDR3 is 17 amino acids long. Germline V gives CDR1 KGHSH, CDR2 LQKENI. Only in-frame clones appear in the TCRdb table, and some are missing; sequencing was by immunoSEQ multiplex PCR. The sample holds some 59,000 clones, around 75% seen once. The TCR originated in a human donor who received a COVID-19 vaccine. V and J are TRBV18 and TRBJ2-3, with a possible D match to TRBD2 (6 bases). The sequencing here drew on CD4+ T cells from PBMCs cultured with HCoV-229E spike peptides, taken before COVID-19 vaccination. The CDR3 loop reads CASSPPSWTTLIDTQYF. In DNA form, the CDR3 reads TGTGCCAGCTCACCACCGTCCTGGACTACGCTAATCGATACGCAGTATTTT.